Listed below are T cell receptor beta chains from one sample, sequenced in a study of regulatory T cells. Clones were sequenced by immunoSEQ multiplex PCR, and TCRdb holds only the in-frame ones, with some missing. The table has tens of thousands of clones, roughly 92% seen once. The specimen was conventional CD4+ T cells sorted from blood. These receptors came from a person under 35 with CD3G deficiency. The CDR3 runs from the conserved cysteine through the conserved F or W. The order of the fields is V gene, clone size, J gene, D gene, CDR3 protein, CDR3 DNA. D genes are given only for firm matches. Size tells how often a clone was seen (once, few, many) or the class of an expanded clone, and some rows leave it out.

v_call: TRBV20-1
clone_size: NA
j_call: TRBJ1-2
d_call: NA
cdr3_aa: CSATAFYGYTF
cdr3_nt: TGCAGTGCCACAGCCTTCTATGGCTACACCTTC

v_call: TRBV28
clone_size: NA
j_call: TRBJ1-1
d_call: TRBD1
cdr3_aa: CASKRQGVGTEAFF
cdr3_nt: TGTGCCAGCAAAAGACAGGGAGTGGGCACTGAAGCTTTCTTT

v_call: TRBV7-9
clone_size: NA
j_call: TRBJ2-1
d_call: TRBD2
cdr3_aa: CASSLTSGYNEQFF
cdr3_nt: TGTGCCAGCAGCTTAACTAGCGGATACAATGAGCAGTTCTTC

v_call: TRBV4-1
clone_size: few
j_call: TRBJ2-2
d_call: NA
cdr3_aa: CASSYRPGNTGELFF
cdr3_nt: TGCGCCAGCAGTTACCGTCCGGGGAACACCGGGGAGCTGTTTTTT

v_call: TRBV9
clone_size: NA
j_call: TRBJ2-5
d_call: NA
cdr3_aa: CASSVGGVQETQYF
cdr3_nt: TGTGCCAGCAGCGTAGGCGGGGTCCAAGAGACCCAGTACTTC

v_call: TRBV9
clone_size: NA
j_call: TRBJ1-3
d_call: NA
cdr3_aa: CASSVGDGGGSGNTIYF
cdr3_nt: TGTGCCAGCAGCGTAGGGGACGGTGGGGGATCCGGAAACACCATATATTTT

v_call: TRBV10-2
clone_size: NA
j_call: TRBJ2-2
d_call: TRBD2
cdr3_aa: CASSPGLATGELFF
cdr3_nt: TGCGCCAGCAGTCCGGGACTAGCGACCGGGGAGCTGTTTTTT

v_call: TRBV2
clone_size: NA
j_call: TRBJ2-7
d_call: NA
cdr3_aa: CASSAGWVGEQYF
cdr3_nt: TGTGCCAGCAGCGCCGGCTGGGTGGGCGAGCAGTACTTC

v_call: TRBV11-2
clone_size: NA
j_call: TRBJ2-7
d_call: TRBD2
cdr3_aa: CASSRSGLAYEQYF
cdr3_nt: TGTGCCAGCAGCCGGTCGGGACTAGCCTACGAGCAGTACTTC

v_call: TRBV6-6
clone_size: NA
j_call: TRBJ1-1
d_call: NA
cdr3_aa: CASSRTGRAEAFF
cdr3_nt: TGTGCCAGCAGCCGGACTGGGAGGGCTGAAGCTTTCTTT

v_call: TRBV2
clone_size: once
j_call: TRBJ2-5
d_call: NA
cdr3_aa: CASSEISGLGETQYF
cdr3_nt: TGTGCCAGCAGTGAAATTTCAGGGTTGGGGGAGACCCAGTACTTC

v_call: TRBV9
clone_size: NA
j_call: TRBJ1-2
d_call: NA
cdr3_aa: CASSVGSNSNYGYTF
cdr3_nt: TGTGCCAGCAGCGTGGGGAGCAACTCTAACTATGGCTACACCTTC

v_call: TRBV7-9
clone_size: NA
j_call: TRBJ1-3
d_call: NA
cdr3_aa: CASSLAEAGNTIYF
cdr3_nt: TGTGCCAGCAGCTTAGCGGAAGCTGGAAACACCATATATTTT

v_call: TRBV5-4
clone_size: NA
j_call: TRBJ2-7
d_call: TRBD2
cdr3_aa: CASSRRGGRGPTYEQYF
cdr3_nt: TGTGCCAGCAGCCGCCGGGGGGGGCGGGGGCCCACCTACGAGCAGTACTTC